A selection of T cell receptor beta chains follows, all from one sample in a study of cytomegalovirus exposure and HLA in healthy donors. Repertoires were generated with immunoSEQ multiplex PCR, while TCRdb's copy carries only in-frame clones and drops some. The table has roughly 250,000 clones, roughly 70% seen once. The sequenced sample consisted of PBMCs. The receptors stem from a female donor in good health and CMV-seronegative. Both conserved end residues are part of each CDR3. D genes are given only for firm matches. Size tells how often a clone was seen (once, few, many) or the class of an expanded clone, and some rows leave it out.

13	-	TRBD1	TRBV19	TRBJ2-1	CACTGQLYNEQFF	TGTGCCTGTACGGGACAGCTTTACAATGAGCAGTTCTTC
14	once	TRBD1	TRBV19	TRBJ2-7	CASRWGQGNYEQYF	TGTGCCAGTAGATGGGGACAGGGAAACTACGAGCAGTACTTC
13	-	TRBD1	TRBV6-1	TRBJ2-7	CASITGQGYEQYF	TGTGCCAGCATTACGGGACAGGGCTACGAGCAGTACTTC
17	-	-	TRBV5-8	TRBJ1-1	CASSPGDYHRAVTEAFF	TGTGCCAGCAGCCCCGGGGACTACCACAGGGCTGTCACTGAAGCTTTCTTT
15	-	TRBD2	TRBV9	TRBJ2-1	CASSFRLADYNEQFF	TGTGCCAGCAGCTTCCGACTAGCGGATTACAATGAGCAGTTCTTC
15	-	TRBD1	TRBV29-1	TRBJ1-4	CSVGTGAGTNEKLFF	TGCAGCGTTGGAACAGGGGCTGGCACTAATGAAAAACTGTTTTTT
14	-	-	TRBV19	TRBJ1-6	CASISSSYNSPLHF	TGTGCCAGTATCTCGAGCTCCTATAATTCACCCCTCCACTTT
16	-	TRBD1	TRBV11-2	TRBJ1-4	CASSLDRTGNHEKLFF	TGTGCCAGCAGCTTAGACCGGACAGGGAATCATGAAAAACTGTTTTTT
16	-	-	TRBV4-1	TRBJ1-2	CASSQLRLMANYGYTF	TGCGCCAGCAGCCAGCTCAGACTCATGGCTAACTATGGCTACACCTTC
13	-	-	TRBV6-5	TRBJ2-7	CASSSGLKYEQYF	TGTGCCAGCAGTAGCGGACTAAAGTACGAGCAGTACTTC
15	-	-	TRBV6-1	TRBJ2-1	CASSLQLSSYNEQFF	TGTGCCAGCAGCTTACAGCTTAGCTCCTACAATGAGCAGTTCTTC
14	-	-	TRBV19	TRBJ2-7	CASSIARSGNEQYF	TGTGCCAGTAGTATAGCCCGTTCAGGGAACGAGCAGTACTTC
14	-	-	TRBV27	TRBJ1-3	CARKSGPTGNTIYF	TGTGCCAGGAAAAGCGGGCCGACTGGAAACACCATATATTTT
15	-	-	TRBV6-1	TRBJ2-7	CASSHQTPGENEQYF	TGTGCCAGCAGCCACCAGACTCCAGGGGAGAACGAGCAGTACTTC
14	-	-	TRBV18	TRBJ1-1	CASSPGISNTEAFF	TGTGCCAGCTCACCCGGGATATCGAACACTGAAGCTTTCTTT
14	-	-	TRBV19	TRBJ2-7	CASSMTANSYEQYF	TGTGCCAGTAGTATGACAGCAAACTCCTACGAGCAGTACTTC